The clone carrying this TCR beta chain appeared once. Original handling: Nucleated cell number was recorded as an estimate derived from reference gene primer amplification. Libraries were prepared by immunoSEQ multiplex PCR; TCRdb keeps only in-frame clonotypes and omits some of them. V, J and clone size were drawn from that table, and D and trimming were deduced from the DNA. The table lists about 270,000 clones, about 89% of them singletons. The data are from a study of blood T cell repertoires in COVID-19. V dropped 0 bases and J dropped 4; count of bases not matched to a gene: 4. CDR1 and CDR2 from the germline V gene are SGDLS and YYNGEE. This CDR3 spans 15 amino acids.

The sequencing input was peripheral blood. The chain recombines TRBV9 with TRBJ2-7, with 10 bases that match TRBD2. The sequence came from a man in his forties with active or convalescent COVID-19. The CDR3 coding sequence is TGTGCCAGCAGCGTAGCTAGCGGGAGTTTGTACGAGCAGTACTTC. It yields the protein CASSVASGSLYEQYF.